This T cell receptor beta chain was captured in a study of cytomegalovirus exposure and HLA in healthy donors. General study results and limits: Cytomegalovirus status, reportedly, was diagnosed with high specificity and sensitivity by the classifier.

Germline CDR1 reads SGHKS; CDR2 reads YYEKEE (reference sequence). The trim removed 5 bases at V and 6 bases at J, leaving 6 bases unmatched. This CDR3 region has 13 residues. Note on this clone: Its antigen is as yet unknown.

PCR involved 60 Vbeta and 13 Jbeta primers. As originally analysed: There were 70 million to 95 million unique TCR beta chains by a later count, and approximately 11 million of them were shared. The assay was immunoSEQ multiplex PCR, and TCRdb's table has in-frame clones only and misses some. V and J calls and clone size come straight from that table; D and trimming were deduced from the DNA. This sample has over 150,000 clones, with 70% to 90% found just once. The sample consisted of PBMCs. The receptor was isolated from a woman aged 25 to 45 in good health and CMV-seropositive. The chain has TRBV5-5 and TRBJ2-3; TRBD1 agrees at 7 bases. DNA of the CDR3: TGTGCCAGCAGGACTACAGGGGCCGATACGCAGTATTTT. Its protein product is CASRTTGADTQYF.